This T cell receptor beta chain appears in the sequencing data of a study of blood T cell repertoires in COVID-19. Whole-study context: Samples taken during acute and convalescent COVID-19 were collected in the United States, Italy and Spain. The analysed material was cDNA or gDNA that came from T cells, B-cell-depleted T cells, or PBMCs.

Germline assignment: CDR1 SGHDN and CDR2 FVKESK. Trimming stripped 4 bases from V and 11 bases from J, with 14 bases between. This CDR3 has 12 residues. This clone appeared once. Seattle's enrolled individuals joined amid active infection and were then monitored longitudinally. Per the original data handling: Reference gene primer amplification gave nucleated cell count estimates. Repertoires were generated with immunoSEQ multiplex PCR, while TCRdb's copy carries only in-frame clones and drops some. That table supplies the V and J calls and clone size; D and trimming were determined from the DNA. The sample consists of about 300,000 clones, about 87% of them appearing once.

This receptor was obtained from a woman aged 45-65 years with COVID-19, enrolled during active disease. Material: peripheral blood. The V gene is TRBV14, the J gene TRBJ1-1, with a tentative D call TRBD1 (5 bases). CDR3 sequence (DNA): TGTGCCAGCAGCCGGGGGGTAGCCGGCGCTTTCTTT. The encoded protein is CASSRGVAGAFF.